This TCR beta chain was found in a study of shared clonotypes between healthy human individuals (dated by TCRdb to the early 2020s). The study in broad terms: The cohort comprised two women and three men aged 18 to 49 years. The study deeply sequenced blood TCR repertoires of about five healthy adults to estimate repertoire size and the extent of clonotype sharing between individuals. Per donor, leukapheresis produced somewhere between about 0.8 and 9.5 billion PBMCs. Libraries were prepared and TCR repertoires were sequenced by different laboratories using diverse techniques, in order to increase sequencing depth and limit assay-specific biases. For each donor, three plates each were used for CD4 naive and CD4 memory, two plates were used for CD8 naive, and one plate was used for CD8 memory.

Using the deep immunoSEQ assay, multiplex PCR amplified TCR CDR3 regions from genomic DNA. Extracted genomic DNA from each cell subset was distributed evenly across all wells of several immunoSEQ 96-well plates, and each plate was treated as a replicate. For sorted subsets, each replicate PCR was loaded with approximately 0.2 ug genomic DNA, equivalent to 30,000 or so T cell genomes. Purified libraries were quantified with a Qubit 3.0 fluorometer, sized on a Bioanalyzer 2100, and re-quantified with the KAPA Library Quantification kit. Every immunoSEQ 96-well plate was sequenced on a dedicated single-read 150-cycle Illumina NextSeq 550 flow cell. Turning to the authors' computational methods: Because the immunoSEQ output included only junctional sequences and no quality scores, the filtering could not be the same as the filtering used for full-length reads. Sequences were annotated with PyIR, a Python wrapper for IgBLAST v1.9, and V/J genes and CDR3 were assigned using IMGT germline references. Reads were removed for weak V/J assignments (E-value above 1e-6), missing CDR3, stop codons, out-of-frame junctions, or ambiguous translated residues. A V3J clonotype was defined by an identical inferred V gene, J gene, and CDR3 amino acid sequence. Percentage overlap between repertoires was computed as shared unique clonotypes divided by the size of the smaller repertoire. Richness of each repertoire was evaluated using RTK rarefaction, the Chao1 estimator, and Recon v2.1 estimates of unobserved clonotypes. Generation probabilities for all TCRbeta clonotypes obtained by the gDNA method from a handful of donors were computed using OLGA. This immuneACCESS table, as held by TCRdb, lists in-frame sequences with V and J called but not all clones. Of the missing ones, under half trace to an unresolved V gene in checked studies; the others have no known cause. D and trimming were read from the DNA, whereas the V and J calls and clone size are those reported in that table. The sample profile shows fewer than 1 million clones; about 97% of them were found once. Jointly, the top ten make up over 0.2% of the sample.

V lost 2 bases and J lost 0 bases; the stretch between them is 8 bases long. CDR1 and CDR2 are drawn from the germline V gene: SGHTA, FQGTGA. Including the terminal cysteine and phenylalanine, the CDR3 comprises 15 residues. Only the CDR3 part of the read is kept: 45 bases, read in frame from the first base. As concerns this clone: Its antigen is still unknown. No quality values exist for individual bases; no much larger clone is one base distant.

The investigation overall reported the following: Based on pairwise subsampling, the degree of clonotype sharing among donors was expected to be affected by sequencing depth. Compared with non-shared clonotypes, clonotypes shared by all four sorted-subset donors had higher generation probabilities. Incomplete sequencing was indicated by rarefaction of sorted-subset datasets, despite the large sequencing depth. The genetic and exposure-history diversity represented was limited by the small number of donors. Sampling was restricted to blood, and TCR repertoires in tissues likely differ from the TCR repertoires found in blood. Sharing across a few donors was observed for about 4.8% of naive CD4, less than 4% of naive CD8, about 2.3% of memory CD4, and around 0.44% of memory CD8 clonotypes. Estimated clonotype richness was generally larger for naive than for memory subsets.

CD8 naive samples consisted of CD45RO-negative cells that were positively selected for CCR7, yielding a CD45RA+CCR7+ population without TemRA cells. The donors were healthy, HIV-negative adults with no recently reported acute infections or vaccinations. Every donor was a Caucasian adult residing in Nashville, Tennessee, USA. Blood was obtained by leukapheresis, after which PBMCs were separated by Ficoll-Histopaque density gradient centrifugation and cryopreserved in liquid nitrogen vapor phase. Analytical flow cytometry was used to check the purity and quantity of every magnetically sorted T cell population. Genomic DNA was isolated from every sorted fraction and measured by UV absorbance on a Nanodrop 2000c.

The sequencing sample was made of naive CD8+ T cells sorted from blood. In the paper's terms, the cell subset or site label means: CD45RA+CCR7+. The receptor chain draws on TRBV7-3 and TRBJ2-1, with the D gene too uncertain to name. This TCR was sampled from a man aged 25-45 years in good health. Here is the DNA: TGTGCCAGCAGCTTAGGGCCAGGCTCCTACAATGAGCAGTTCTTC. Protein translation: CASSLGPGSYNEQFF.